The source of this T cell receptor (beta chain) is a study of early T cells in non-severe SARS-CoV-2 infection. Overall study: Sequencing of bulk RNA from unsorted whole blood was done, without chain pairing.

Trimming shortened V by 0 bases and J by 6 bases, and 13 bases separated the two germline ends. Germline V gives CDR1 DFQATT, CDR2 SNEGSKA (reference sequence). CDR3 length equals 14 residues. General study findings and limits: VDJdb matching skewed toward anti-spike CD8 responses, missing private and CD4 specificities.

The table lists this clonotype with many counts. Its target is unknown. Molecules of cDNA were individually given unique molecular identifiers that were attached to them. TCRdb reprocessed the 5' RACE reads via MiXCR and lists one record per CDR3 protein. The sample has approximately 35,000 distinct CDR3 sequences; about 7% are singletons. The sequence was collected from an adult who was a healthcare worker with PCR-confirmed SARS-CoV-2 infection or an uninfected control (not recorded which). The rearrangement links TRBV20-1 to TRBJ2-3, with a weak D call TRBD1 (6 bases). Sample: whole blood, taken at baseline. DNA of the CDR3: TGCAGTGCTAGAGAGGGGGCTTTACATGATACGCAGTATTTT. Translating it yields CSAREGALHDTQYF.